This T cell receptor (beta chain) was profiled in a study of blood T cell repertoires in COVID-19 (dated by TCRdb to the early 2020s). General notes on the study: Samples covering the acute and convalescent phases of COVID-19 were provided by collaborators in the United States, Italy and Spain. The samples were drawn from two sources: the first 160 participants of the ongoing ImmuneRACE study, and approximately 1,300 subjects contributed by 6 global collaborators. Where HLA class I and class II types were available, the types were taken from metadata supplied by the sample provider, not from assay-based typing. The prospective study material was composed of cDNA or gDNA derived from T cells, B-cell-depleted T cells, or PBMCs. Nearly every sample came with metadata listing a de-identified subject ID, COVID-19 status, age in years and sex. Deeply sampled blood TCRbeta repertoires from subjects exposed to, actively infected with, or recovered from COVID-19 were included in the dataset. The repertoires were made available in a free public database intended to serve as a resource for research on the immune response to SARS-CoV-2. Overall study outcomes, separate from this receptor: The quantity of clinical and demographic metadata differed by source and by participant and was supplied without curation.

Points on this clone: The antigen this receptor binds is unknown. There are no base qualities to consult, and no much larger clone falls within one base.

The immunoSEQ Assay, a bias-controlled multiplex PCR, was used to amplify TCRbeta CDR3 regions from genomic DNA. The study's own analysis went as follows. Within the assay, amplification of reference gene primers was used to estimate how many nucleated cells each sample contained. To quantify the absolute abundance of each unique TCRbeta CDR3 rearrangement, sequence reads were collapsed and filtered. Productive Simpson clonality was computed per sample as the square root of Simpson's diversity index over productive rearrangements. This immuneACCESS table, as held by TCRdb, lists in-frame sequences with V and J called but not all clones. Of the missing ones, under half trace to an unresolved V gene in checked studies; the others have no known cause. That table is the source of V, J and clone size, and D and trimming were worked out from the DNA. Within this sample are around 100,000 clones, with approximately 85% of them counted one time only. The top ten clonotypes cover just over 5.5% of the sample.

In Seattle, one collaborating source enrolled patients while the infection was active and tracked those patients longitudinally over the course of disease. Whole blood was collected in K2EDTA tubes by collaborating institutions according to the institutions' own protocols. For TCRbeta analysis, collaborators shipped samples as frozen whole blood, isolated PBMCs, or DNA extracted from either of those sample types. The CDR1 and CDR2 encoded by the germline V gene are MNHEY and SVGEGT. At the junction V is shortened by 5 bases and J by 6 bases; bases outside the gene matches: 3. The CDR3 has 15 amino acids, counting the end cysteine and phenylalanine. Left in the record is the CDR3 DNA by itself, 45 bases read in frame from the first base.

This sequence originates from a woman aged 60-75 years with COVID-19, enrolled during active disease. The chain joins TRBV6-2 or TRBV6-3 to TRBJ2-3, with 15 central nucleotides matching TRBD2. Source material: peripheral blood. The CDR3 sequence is CASSPGTSGGDTQYF. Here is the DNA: TGTGCCAGCAGTCCCGGGACTAGCGGGGGGGATACGCAGTATTTT.